The present TCR beta chain was sequenced within a study of Graves' ophthalmopathy and Graves' hyperthyroidism. General observations from the study: For predicting ophthalmopathy progression, the model had about 66% sensitivity and around 72% specificity. Most expanded thyroid clonotypes above 0.001 frequency also appeared in blood.

Establishment of the diagnosis relied upon clinical symptoms, serum thyroxine, TRAb, thyroid ultrasound and orbital computed tomography. The starting material, 10 ml of fresh peripheral blood, provided the PBMCs. Germline-derived CDR1 and CDR2 are DFQATT and SNEGSKA (reference sequence). The CDR3 covers 14 residues. Germline trimming cut 6 bases from V and 2 bases from J; bases unmatched to any gene: 7. For repertoire sequencing, the TCR beta CDR3 regions were amplified from RNA transcripts. First-round RT-PCR with HTBI primers preceded a second-round multiplex PCR. TCRdb used MiXCR to reprocess the multiplex PCR reads, holding one entry per CDR3 protein. The table has about 170,000 distinct CDR3 sequences, more than 30% seen once. This clonotype appeared many times. The target antigen is unknown.

Sequenced sample: peripheral blood. V is TRBV20-1 and J is TRBJ2-7, with TRBD2 matching 10 bases. The TCR was taken from a woman in her 40s with Graves' ophthalmopathy. CDR3 loop: CSALPGTSAYEQYF. The CDR3 DNA sequence: TGCAGTGCCCTACCCGGGACTAGCGCCTACGAGCAGTACTTC.